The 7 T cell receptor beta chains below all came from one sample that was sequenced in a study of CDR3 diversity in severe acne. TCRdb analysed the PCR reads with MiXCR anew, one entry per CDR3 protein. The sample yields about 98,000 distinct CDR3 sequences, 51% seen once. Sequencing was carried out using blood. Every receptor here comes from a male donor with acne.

CDR3: CASSEGAGSETQYF. The DNA for the CDR3 is TGTGCCAGCAGTGAAGGGGCGGGAAGCGAGACCCAGTACTTC. V gene TRBV2 combines with J gene TRBJ2-5; D perhaps matches TRBD2 (6 bases). V lost 1 base and J lost 5, with 11 bases in between. The V gene's germline CDR1 is SNHLY and CDR2 FYNNEI. CDR3 length: 14 residues.

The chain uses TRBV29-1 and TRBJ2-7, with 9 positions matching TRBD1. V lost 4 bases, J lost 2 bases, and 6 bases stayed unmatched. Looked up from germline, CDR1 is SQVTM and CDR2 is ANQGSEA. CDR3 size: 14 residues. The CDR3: CSVVGQGTTYEQYF. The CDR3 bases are TGCAGCGTTGTGGGACAGGGCACGACCTACGAGCAGTACTTC.

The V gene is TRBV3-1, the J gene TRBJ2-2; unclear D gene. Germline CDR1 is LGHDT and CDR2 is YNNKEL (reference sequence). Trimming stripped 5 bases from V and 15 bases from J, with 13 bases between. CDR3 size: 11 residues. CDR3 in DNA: TGTGCCAGCAGCGGCGGTCGAAGGGTGTTTTTT. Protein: CASSGGRRVFF.

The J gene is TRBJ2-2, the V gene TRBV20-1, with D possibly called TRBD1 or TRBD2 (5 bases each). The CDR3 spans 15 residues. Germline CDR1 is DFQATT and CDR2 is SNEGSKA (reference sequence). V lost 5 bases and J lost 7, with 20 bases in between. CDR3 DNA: TGCAGTGCTTCTAAACCGGGACCCTGGGGCGGGGAGCTGTTTTTT. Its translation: CSASKPGPWGGELFF.

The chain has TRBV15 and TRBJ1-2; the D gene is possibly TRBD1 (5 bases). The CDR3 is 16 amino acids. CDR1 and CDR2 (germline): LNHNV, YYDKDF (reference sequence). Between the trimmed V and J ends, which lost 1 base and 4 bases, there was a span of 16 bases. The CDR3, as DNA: TGTGCCACCAGCAGAGTTACGAGGGGAGAAGGCTATGGCTACACCTTC. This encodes CATSRVTRGEGYGYTF.

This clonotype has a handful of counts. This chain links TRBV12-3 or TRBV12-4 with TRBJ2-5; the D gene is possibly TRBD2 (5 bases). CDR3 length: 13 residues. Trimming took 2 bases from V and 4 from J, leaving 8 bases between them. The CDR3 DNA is TGTGCCAGCAGTTTATCCGGGATAGAGACCCAGTACTTC. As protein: CASSLSGIETQYF.

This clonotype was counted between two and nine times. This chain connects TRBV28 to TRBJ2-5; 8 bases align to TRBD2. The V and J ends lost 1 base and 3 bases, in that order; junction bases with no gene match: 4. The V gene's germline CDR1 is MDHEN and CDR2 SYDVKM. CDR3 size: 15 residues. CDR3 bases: TGTGCCAGCAGTTTATTGCGGGGGGTAAAAGAGACCCAGTACTTC. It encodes CASSLLRGVKETQYF. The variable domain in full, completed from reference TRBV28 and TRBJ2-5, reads DVKVTQSSRYLVKRTGEKVFLECVQDMDHENMFWYRQDPGLGLRLIYFSYDVKMKEKGDIPEGYSVSREKKERFSLILESASTNQTSMYLCASSLLRGVKETQYFGPGTRLLVL.